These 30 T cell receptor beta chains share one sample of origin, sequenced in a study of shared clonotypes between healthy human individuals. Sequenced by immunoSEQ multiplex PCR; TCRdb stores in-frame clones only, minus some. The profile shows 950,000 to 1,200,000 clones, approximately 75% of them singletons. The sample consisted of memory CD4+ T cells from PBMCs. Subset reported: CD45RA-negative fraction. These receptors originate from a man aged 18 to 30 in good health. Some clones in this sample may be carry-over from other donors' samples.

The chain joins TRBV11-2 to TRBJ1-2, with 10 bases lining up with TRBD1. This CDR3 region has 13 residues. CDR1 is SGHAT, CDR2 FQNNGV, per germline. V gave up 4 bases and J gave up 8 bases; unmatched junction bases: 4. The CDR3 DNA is TGTGCCAGCAGCTCTGACAGGGGGCAAGGCTACACCTTC. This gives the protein CASSSDRGQGYTF. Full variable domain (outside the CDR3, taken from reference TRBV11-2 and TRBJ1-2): EAGVAQSPRYKIIEKRQSVAFWCNPISGHATLYWYQQILGQGPKLLIQFQNNGVVDDSQLPKDRFSAERLKGVDSTLKIQPAKLEDSAVYLCASSSDRGQGYTFGSGTRLTVV.

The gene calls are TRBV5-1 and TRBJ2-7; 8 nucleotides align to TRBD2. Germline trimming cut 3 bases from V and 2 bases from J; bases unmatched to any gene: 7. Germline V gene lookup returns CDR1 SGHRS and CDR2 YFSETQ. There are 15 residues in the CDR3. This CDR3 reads CASSSGGALTYEQYF. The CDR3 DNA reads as TGCGCCAGCAGCTCGGGAGGGGCACTTACCTACGAGCAGTACTTC.

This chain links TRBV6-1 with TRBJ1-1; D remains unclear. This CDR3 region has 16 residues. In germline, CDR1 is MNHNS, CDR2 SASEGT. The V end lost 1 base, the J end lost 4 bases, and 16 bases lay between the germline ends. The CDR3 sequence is CASSEGSRVLSTEAFF. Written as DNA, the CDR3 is TGTGCCAGCAGTGAAGGTTCACGGGTCCTGAGCACTGAAGCTTTCTTT.

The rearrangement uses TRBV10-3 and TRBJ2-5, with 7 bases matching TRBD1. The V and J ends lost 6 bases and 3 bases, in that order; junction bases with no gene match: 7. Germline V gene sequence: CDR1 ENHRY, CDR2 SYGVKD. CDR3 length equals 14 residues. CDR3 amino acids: CAIRTPTGKETQYF. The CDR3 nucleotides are TGTGCCATCAGGACCCCGACAGGGAAAGAGACCCAGTACTTC.

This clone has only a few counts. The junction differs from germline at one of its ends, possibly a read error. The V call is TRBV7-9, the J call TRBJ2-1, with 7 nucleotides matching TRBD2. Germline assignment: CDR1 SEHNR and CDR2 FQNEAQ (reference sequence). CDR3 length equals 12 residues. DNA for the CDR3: TGCGCGGGGGTGGCTAGGTACAATGAGCAGTTCTTC. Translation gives CAGVARYNEQFF.

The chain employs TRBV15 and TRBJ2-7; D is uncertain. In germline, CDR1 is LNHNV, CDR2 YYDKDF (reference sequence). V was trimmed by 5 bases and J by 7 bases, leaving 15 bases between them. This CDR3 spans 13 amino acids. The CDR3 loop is CATSSSLRGEQYF. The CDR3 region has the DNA TGTGCCACCAGCTCTTCGCTGCGTGGGGAGCAGTACTTC.

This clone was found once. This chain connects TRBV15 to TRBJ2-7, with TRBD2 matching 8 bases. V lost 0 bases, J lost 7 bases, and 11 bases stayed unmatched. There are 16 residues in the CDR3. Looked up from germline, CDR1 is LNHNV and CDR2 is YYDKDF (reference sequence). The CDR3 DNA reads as TGTGCCACCAGCAGAGAGGCAAGCGGGAGTACGAGGGAGCAGTACTTC. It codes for CATSREASGSTREQYF.

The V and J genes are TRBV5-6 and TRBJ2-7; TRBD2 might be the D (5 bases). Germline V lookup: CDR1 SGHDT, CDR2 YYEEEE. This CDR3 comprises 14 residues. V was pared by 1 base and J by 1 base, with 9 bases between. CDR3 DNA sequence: TGTGCCAGCAGCTTGCGGGCGGGTTCCTACGAGCAGTACTTC. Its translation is CASSLRAGSYEQYF. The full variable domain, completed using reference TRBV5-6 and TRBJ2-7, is DAGVTQSPTHLIKTRGQQVTLRCSPKSGHDTVSWYQQALGQGPQFIFQYYEEEERQRGNFPDRFSGHQFPNYSSELNVNALLLGDSALYLCASSLRAGSYEQYFGPGTRLTVT.

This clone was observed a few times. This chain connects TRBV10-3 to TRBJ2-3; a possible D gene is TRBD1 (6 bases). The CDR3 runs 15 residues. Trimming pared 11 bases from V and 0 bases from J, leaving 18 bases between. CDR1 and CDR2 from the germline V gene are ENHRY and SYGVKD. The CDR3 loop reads CAHKGETTSTDTQYF. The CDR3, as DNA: TGTGCCCATAAGGGGGAAACTACTAGCACAGATACGCAGTATTTT.

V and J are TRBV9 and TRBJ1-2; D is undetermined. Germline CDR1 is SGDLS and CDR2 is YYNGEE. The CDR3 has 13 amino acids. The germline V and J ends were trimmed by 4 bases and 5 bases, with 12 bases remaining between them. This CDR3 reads CASSLVPLYGYTF. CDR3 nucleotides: TGTGCCAGCAGCCTCGTCCCGTTATATGGCTACACCTTC.

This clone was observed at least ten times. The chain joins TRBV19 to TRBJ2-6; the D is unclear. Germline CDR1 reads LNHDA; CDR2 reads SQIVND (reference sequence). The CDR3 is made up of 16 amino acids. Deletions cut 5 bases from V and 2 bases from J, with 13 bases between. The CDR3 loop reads CASSPGPYPGANVLTF. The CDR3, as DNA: TGTGCCAGTAGTCCAGGACCTTATCCTGGGGCCAACGTCCTGACTTTC.

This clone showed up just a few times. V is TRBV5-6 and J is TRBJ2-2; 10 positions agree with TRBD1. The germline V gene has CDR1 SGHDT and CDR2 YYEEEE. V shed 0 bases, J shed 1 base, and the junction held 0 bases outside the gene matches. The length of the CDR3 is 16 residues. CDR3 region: CASSLGDRGNTGELFF. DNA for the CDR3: TGTGCCAGCAGCTTGGGGGACAGGGGGAACACCGGGGAGCTGTTTTTT.

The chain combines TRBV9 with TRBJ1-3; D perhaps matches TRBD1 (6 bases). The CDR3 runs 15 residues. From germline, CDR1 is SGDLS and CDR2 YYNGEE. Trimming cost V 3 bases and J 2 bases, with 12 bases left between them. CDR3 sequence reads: CASSEGVGTGNTIYF. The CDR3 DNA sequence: TGTGCCAGCAGCGAGGGGGTCGGGACTGGAAACACCATATATTTT.

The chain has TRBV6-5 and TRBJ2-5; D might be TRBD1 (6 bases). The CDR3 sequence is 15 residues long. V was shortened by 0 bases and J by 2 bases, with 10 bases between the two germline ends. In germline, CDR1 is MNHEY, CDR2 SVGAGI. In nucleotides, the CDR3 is TGTGCCAGCAGTTACTCCGGACAGAAACAAGAGACCCAGTACTTC. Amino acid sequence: CASSYSGQKQETQYF.

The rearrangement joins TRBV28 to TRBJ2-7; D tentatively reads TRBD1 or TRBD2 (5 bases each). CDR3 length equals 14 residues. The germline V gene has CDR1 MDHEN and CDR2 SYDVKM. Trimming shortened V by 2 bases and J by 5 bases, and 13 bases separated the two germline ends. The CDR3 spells CASSLVGRGHEQYF. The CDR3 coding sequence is TGTGCCAGCAGTTTAGTGGGACGCGGGCACGAGCAGTACTTC.

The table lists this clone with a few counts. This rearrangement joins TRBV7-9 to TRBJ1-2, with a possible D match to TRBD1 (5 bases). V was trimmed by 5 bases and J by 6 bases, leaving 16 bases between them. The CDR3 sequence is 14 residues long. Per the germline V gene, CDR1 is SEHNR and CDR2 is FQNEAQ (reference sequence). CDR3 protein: CASSPLGGEDGYTF. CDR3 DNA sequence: TGTGCCAGCAGCCCATTAGGAGGGGAGGATGGCTACACCTTC.

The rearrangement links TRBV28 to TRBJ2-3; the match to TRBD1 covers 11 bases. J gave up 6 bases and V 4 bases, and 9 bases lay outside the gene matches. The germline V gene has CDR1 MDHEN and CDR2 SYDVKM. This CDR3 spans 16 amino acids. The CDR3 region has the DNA TGTGCCAGCAGTTCAGGGACAGGGGGTGGGTGGGATACGCAGTATTTT. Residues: CASSSGTGGGWDTQYF. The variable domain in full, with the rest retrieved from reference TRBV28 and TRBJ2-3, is DVKVTQSSRYLVKRTGEKVFLECVQDMDHENMFWYRQDPGLGLRLIYFSYDVKMKEKGDIPEGYSVSREKKERFSLILESASTNQTSMYLCASSSGTGGGWDTQYFGPGTRLTVL.

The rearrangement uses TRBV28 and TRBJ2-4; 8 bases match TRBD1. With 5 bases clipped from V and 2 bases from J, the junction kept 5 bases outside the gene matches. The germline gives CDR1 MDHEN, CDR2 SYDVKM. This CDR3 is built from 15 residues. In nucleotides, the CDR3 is TGTGCCAGCAGTGCAGGGGGCGCGACCAAAAACATTCAGTACTTC. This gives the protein CASSAGGATKNIQYF.

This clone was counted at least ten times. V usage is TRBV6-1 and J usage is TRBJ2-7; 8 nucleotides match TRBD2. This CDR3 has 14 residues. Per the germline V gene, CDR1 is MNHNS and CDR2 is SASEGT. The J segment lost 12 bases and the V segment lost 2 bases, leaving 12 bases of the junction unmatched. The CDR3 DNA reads TGTGCCAGCAGTGAAAGCGGGAGCCCTTCCAAGGCGTACTTC. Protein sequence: CASSESGSPSKAYF.

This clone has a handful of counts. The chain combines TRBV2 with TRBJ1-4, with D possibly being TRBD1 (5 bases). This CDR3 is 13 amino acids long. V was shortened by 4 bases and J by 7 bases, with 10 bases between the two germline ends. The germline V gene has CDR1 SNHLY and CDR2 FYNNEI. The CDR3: CASSGGPPEKLFF. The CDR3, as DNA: TGTGCCAGCAGTGGGGGACCGCCTGAAAAACTGTTTTTT.

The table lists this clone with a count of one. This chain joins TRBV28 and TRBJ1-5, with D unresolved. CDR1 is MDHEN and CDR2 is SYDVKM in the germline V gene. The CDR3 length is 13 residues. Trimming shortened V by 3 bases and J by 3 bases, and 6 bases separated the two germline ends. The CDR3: CASSFVLNQPQHF. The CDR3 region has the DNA TGTGCCAGCAGTTTCGTACTCAATCAGCCCCAGCATTTT. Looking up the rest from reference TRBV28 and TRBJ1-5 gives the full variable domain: DVKVTQSSRYLVKRTGEKVFLECVQDMDHENMFWYRQDPGLGLRLIYFSYDVKMKEKGDIPEGYSVSREKKERFSLILESASTNQTSMYLCASSFVLNQPQHFGDGTRLSIL.

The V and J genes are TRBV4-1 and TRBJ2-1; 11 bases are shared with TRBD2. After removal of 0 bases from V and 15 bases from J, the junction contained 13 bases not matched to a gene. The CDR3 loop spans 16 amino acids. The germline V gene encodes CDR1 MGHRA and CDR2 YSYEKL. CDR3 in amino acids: CASSQDRVSGRGDGFF. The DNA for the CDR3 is TGCGCCAGCAGCCAAGATCGGGTTAGCGGGAGGGGAGACGGGTTCTTC.

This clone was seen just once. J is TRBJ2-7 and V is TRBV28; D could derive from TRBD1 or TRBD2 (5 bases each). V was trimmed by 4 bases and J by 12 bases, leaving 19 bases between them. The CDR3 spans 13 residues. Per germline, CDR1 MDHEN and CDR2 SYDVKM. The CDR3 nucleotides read TGTGCCAGCAGTTCCCGGGACGTACCTTTTGGGTACTTC. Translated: CASSSRDVPFGYF.

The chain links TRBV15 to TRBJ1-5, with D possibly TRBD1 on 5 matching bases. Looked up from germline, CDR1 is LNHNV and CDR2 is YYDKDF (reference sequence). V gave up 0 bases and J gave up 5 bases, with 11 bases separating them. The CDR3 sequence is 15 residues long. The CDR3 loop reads CATSREWQGDQPQHF. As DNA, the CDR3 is TGTGCCACCAGCAGAGAGTGGCAGGGCGATCAGCCCCAGCATTTT.

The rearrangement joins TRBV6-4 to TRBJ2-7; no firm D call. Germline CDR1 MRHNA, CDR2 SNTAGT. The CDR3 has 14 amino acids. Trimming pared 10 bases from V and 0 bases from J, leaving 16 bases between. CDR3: CATTSKYYSYEQYF. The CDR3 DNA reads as TGTGCCACCACCTCTAAGTATTACTCCTACGAGCAGTACTTC.

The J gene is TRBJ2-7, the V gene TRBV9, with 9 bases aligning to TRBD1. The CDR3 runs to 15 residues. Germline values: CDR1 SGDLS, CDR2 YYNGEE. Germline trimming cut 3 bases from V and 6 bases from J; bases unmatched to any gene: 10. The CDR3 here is CASSDTGGAKAEQYF. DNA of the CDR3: TGTGCCAGCAGCGATACAGGGGGCGCGAAGGCCGAGCAGTACTTC. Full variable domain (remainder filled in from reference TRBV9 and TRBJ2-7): DSGVTQTPKHLITATGQRVTLRCSPRSGDLSVYWYQQSLDQGLQFLIQYYNGEERAKGNILERFSAQQFPDLHSELNLSSLELGDSALYFCASSDTGGAKAEQYFGPGTRLTVT.

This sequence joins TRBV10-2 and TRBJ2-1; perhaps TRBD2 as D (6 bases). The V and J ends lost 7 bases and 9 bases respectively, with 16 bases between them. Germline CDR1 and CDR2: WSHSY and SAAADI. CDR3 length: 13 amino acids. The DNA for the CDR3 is TGCGCCAGCACGGGAGCGCGGGGAAGTGAGCAGTTCTTC. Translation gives CASTGARGSEQFF.

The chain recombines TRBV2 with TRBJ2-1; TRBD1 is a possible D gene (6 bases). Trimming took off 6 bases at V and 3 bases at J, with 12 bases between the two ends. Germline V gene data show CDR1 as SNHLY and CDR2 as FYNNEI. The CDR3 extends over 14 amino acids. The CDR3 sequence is CASRGDRNYNEQFF. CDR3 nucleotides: TGTGCCAGCAGGGGCGACAGGAACTACAATGAGCAGTTCTTC. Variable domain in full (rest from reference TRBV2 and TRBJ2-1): EPEVTQTPSHQVTQMGQEVILRCVPISNHLYFYWYRQILGQKVEFLVSFYNNEISEKSEIFDDQFSVERPDGSNFTLKIRSTKLEDSAMYFCASRGDRNYNEQFFGPGTRLTVL.

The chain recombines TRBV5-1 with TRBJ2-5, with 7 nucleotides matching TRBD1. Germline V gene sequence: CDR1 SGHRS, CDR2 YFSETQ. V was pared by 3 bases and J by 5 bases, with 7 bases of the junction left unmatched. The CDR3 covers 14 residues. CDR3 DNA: TGCGCCAGCAGCTACGAGGGGGCGCGGGAGACCCAGTACTTC. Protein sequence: CASSYEGARETQYF.

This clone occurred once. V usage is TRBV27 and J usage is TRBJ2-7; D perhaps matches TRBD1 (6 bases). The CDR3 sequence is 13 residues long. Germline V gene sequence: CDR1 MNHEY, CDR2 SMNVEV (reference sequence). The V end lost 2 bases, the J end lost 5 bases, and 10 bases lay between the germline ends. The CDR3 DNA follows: TGTGCCAGCAGTTTACAGGGGTGGAACGAGCAGTACTTC. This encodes CASSLQGWNEQYF.